These T cell receptor beta chains were read from a single sample in a study of control samples from healthy donors and cancer patients. TCRdb's copy holds only in-frame clones and misses some; the assay was immunoSEQ multiplex PCR. In the table there are fewer than 45,000 clones, approximately 90% of which are singletons. The sequencing sample was made of PBMCs. These receptors originate from a middle-aged woman with head and neck cancer. Both conserved end residues are part of each CDR3. A D gene is named only where the DNA matches it firmly. Size is stated for part of the rows, as once, few or many counts, or as a class when the clone is expanded.

TRBD2,TRBV5-6,TRBJ2-7,-,TGTGCCAGCAGCTTTGGACTAGCGGGGCGCTACGAGCAGTACTTC,CASSFGLAGRYEQYF
TRBD1,TRBV5-6,TRBJ2-2,once,TGTGCCAGCAGCTCGGACAGGAGGAACACCGGGGAGCTGTTTTTT,CASSSDRRNTGELFF
TRBD1,TRBV12-5,TRBJ1-1,-,TGTGCTAGTGGCTTTAACACAGGGGGCCTAAACACTGAAGCTTTCTTT,CASGFNTGGLNTEAFF
TRBD2,TRBV4-2,TRBJ2-1,-,TGTGCCAGCAGCCTGGGACTAGCGGGAGTTGTGTATAATGAGCAGTTCTTC,CASSLGLAGVVYNEQFF
-,TRBV11-2,TRBJ2-3,-,TGTGCCAGCAGCTTACAGGTGACTACAGATACGCAGTATTTT,CASSLQVTTDTQYF
TRBD1,TRBV12-3/TRBV12-4,TRBJ1-2,-,TGTGCCAGCAGTTTTAACAGGGGACGTGGCTACACCTTC,CASSFNRGRGYTF
-,TRBV4-1,TRBJ1-1,once,TGCGCCAGCAGCCCCCACGGCAGACTACTGAACACTGAAGCTTTCTTT,CASSPHGRLLNTEAFF
-,TRBV5-1,TRBJ2-1,-,TGCGCCAGCAGCTTGGGCGGCAGGGACTACAATGAGCAGTTCTTC,CASSLGGRDYNEQFF
-,TRBV5-4,TRBJ2-1,-,TGTGCCAGCAGCCTTGACCTAGAGAGCTCCTACAATGAGCAGTTCTTC,CASSLDLESSYNEQFF
-,TRBV5-8,TRBJ1-1,-,TGTGCCAGCAGCTTGGCGGTTGAAGCTTTCTTT,CASSLAVEAFF
TRBD1,TRBV9,TRBJ2-1,-,TGTGCCAGCAGCGTAGGACAGGGGGCCCCCTCCTACAATGAGCAGTTCTTC,CASSVGQGAPSYNEQFF
-,TRBV18,TRBJ2-5,few,TGTGCCAGCTCACCCCAAGAGACCCAGTACTTC,CASSPQETQYF
-,TRBV5-1,TRBJ1-1,-,TGCGCCAGCAGCGTGCCCAGGGGGAACACTGAAGCTTTCTTT,CASSVPRGNTEAFF
-,TRBV11-2,TRBJ2-2,-,TGTGCCAGCTGGGCTAGGGAGAACACCGGGGAGCTGTTTTTT,CASWARENTGELFF
TRBD1,TRBV3-1/TRBV3-2,TRBJ1-1,-,TGTGCCAGCAGCCAAGCCGCAAGCGGACAGGGTTTTTTCACTGAAGCTTTCTTT,CASSQAASGQGFFTEAFF
-,TRBV7-9,TRBJ1-2,few,TGTGCCAGCAGCCCAGAAGCCGGATCTTATGGCTACACCTTC,CASSPEAGSYGYTF
TRBD2,TRBV7-9,TRBJ2-1,-,TGTGCCAGCAGCTTAGCATCTAGCGGGGGATACAATGAGCAGTTCTTC,CASSLASSGGYNEQFF
-,TRBV18,TRBJ1-2,-,TGTGCCAGCTCACGGTTGTTGGAGACCTCTGAGGGCTACACCTTC,CASSRLLETSEGYTF
TRBD2,TRBV7-3,TRBJ2-3,-,TGTGCCAGCAGCCCCCGGGGTAGCGGGGTGCCAGATACGCAGTATTTT,CASSPRGSGVPDTQYF
-,TRBV15,TRBJ1-1,-,TGTGCCACCAGCAGAGAGCTAGCGGGTAACACTGAAGCTTTCTTT,CATSRELAGNTEAFF
TRBD2,TRBV7-3,TRBJ2-1,-,TGTGCCAGCAGCGCGGGACTAGGTTCATACAATGAGCAGTTCTTC,CASSAGLGSYNEQFF
-,TRBV4-1,TRBJ2-3,once,TGCGCCAGCAGCCAAGATCACCAGCTACGCACAGATACGCAGTATTTT,CASSQDHQLRTDTQYF
-,TRBV5-4,TRBJ2-7,-,TGTGCCAGCAGCGATACCTACGTTGAGCAGTACTTC,CASSDTYVEQYF
TRBD1,TRBV7-8,TRBJ2-7,-,TGTGCCAGCAGCCCGACAGGGAATGAGCAGTACTTC,CASSPTGNEQYF
TRBD1,TRBV7-9,TRBJ2-2,-,TGTGCCAGCAGCGACAGGGGAATCGGGGAGCTGTTTTTT,CASSDRGIGELFF
-,TRBV7-9,TRBJ2-7,-,TGTGCCAGCAGCCCATCGACAGCGACCTACGAGCAGTACTTC,CASSPSTATYEQYF
TRBD2,TRBV5-4,TRBJ2-2,-,TGTGCCAGCAGCCTTCCCACTGGACTAGCGGGAGTAAGAACCGGGGAGCTGTTTTTT,CASSLPTGLAGVRTGELFF
-,TRBV12-5,TRBJ2-4,once,TGTGCTAGTGGTTTGGTTGGGGGCGTTAACGGAAACATTCAGTACTTC,CASGLVGGVNGNIQYF
-,TRBV5-6,TRBJ1-2,-,TGTGCCAGCAGCTTGGATCCGGTGTCAGTAGGTGGCTACACCTTC,CASSLDPVSVGGYTF
-,TRBV28,TRBJ1-3,-,TGTGCCAGCACCCTCTTGCCAGGGGCGGGTGGAAACACCATATATTTT,CASTLLPGAGGNTIYF
-,TRBV3-1/TRBV3-2,TRBJ1-5,-,TGTGCCAGCAGCCAAAAGGGAGGGCTTAGCAATCAGCCCCAGCATTTT,CASSQKGGLSNQPQHF
-,TRBV5-8,TRBJ2-2,-,TGTGCCAGCAGCTCTTCGGGGGCCGGGGAGCTGTTTTTT,CASSSSGAGELFF
-,TRBV7-9,TRBJ2-4,-,TGTGCCAGCAGCTCCGCCCTAGCCAAAAACATTCAGTACTTC,CASSSALAKNIQYF
-,TRBV6-5,TRBJ1-2,-,TGTGCCAGCAGAGTACTACCAGCTAACTATGGCTACACCTTC,CASRVLPANYGYTF
TRBD2,TRBV6-4,TRBJ2-3,-,TGTGCCAGCAGTGAGCGGGGGGGCCCAGATACGCAGTATTTT,CASSERGGPDTQYF
-,TRBV19,TRBJ1-2,-,TGTGCCAGCAGACAACAGGGTGACTTGGACTATGGCTACACCTTC,CASRQQGDLDYGYTF
-,TRBV21-1,TRBJ2-7,-,TGTGCCAGCAGCAAAGGCGCAGCCAGGGCCTACGAGCAGTACTTC,CASSKGAARAYEQYF
-,TRBV30,TRBJ1-4,-,TGTGCCTGGAGTGCCTACAGGGAGTGGGCAACTAATGAAAAACTGTTTTTT,CAWSAYREWATNEKLFF
-,TRBV7-3,TRBJ1-1,-,TGTGCCAGCAGCTTAGAGCACCGCGGATGGAACACTGAAGCTTTCTTT,CASSLEHRGWNTEAFF
-,TRBV18,TRBJ2-7,-,TGTGCCAGCTCACCGCTCCAAGGAAGCGAGCAGTACTTC,CASSPLQGSEQYF
-,TRBV7-3,TRBJ2-5,-,TGTGCCAGCAGCTTAGCGGGGCACGCGGGGGAGACCCAGTACTTC,CASSLAGHAGETQYF
-,TRBV7-2,TRBJ2-7,-,TGTGCCAGCACCCCCGGACCCTCCCGAAAGCAGTACTTC,CASTPGPSRKQYF
-,TRBV3-1/TRBV3-2,TRBJ2-2,-,TGTGCCAGCAGCCAAGATTTCAGGATCGGGGAGCTGTTTTTT,CASSQDFRIGELFF